This T cell receptor beta chain was sequenced for a study of neurological immune-mediated disorders. Study conclusions and caveats: In HTLV-1-associated myelopathy, TCR clonal expansion was greatest, whereas multiple sclerosis had the least, falling below healthy controls.

The sample holds many counts of this clonotype. Antigen specificity is unknown. TCRdb re-derived calls from the 5' RACE reads in MiXCR, one entry per CDR3 protein. The sample includes 50,000 to 65,000 distinct CDR3 sequences, 3.6% seen only once; the top ten take roughly 1.5%. CDR1 DFQATT and CDR2 SNEGSKA come from the germline V gene (reference sequence). V was pared by 6 bases and J by 1 base, with 15 bases between. The CDR3 has 14 amino acids. Sample: PBMCs. This rearrangement joins TRBV20-1 to TRBJ2-5, with a weak D call TRBD1 (5 bases). The sequence came from a man aged 25-45 years with multiple sclerosis. In DNA, the CDR3 is TGCAGTGCCCCCCCTAGGGGTTCCCAAGAGACCCAGTACTTC. This translates into CSAPPRGSQETQYF.